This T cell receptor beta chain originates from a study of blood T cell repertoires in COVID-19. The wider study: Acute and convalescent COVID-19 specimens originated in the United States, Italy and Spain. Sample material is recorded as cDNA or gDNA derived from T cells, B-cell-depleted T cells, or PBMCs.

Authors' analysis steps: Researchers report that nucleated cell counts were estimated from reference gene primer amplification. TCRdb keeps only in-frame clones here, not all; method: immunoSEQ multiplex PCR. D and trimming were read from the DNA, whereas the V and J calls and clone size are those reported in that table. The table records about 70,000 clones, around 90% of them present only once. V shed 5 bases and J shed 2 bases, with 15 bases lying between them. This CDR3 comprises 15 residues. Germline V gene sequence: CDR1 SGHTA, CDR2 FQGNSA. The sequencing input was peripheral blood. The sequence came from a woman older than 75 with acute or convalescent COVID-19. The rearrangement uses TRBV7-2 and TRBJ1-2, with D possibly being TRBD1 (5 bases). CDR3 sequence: CASSPAGDLNYGYTF. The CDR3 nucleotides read TGTGCCAGCAGCCCGGCGGGGGATTTAAACTATGGCTACACCTTC.